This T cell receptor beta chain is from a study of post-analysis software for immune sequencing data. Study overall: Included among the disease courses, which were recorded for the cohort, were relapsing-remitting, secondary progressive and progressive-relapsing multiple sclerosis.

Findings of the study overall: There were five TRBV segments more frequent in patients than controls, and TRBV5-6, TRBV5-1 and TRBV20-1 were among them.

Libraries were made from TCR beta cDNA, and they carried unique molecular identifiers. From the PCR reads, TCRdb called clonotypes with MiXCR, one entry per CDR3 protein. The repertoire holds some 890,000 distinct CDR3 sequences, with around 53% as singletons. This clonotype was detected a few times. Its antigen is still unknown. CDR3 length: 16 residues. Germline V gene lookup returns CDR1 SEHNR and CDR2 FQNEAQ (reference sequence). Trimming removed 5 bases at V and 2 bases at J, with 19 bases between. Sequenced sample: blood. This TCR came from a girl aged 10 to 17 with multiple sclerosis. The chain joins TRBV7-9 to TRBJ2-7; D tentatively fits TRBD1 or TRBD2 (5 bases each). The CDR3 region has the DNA TGTGCCAGCAGCCCCTTGGGGGACCCGCTAGCCTACGAGCAGTACTTC. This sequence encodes CASSPLGDPLAYEQYF.